The next 3 T cell receptor beta chains were all read from a single sample in a study of Graves' ophthalmopathy and Graves' hyperthyroidism. For repertoire sequencing, the TCR beta CDR3 regions were amplified from RNA transcripts. The workflow started with a first-round RT-PCR run with HTBI primers and then moved on to a second-round multiplex PCR. A single record per CDR3 protein comes from TCRdb applying MiXCR to the multiplex PCR reads. The table includes fewer than 400,000 distinct CDR3 sequences, approximately 20% detected once. Sequenced: peripheral blood. The receptors come from a woman aged 18 to 35 with Graves' ophthalmopathy.

This clonotype was observed many times. The rearrangement links TRBV20-1 to TRBJ2-5; weak D call: TRBD2 (7 bases). The ends were cut back, 2 bases at V and 7 bases at J, with 14 bases in the middle. This CDR3 is 13 amino acids long. Germline loops: CDR1 DFQATT, CDR2 SNEGSKA (reference sequence). DNA for the CDR3: TGCAGTGCTAGAAGGGGGAGGGACTTGACCCAGTACTTC. The encoded protein is CSARRGRDLTQYF.

This clonotype was counted ten times or more. The V gene is TRBV11-2, the J gene TRBJ1-5, with D perhaps matching TRBD1 (5 bases). Trimming cost V 2 bases and J 2 bases, with 13 bases left between them. Looked up from germline, CDR1 is SGHAT and CDR2 is FQNNGV. The CDR3 loop spans 16 amino acids. CDR3 bases: TGTGCCAGCAGCTTAAAGGGGTCTAAGGGCAATCAGCCCCAGCATTTT. Amino acid sequence: CASSLKGSKGNQPQHF. Drawing the rest from reference TRBV11-2 and TRBJ1-5, the complete variable domain is EAGVAQSPRYKIIEKRQSVAFWCNPISGHATLYWYQQILGQGPKLLIQFQNNGVVDDSQLPKDRFSAERLKGVDSTLKIQPAKLEDSAVYLCASSLKGSKGNQPQHFGDGTRLSIL.

In this sample, this clonotype turned up many times. The rearrangement joins TRBV27 to TRBJ1-1; no definite D call. The CDR3 spans 19 residues. Trimming removed 0 bases at V and 1 base at J, with 21 bases between. Germline CDR1 MNHEY, CDR2 SMNVEV (reference sequence). Here the CDR3 DNA reads TGTGCCAGCAGTTTATCCGTGTTAAAAGGTCGGACGGGGAACACTGAAGCTTTCTTT. Translating it yields CASSLSVLKGRTGNTEAFF.